One sample yielded the 15 T cell receptor beta chains listed below, sequenced in a study of blood T cell repertoires in COVID-19. Assay: immunoSEQ multiplex PCR; the TCRdb copy retains only in-frame clones and omits some. The data hold more than 80,000 clones, with about 64% observed a single time. The sequenced sample consisted of peripheral blood. Receptor source: a human donor with acute or convalescent COVID-19. The donor label of this sample is uncertain.

The rearrangement uses TRBV9 and TRBJ2-1, with 7 bases matching TRBD2. Germline CDR1 is SGDLS and CDR2 is YYNGEE. The CDR3 is 17 amino acids. Losses at the gene ends were 0 bases for V and 0 bases for J; bases not matched to a gene: 6. This CDR3 reads CASSVARRGSSYNEQFF. The CDR3 coding sequence is TGTGCCAGCAGCGTAGCCAGGCGGGGGAGCTCCTACAATGAGCAGTTCTTC. Variable domain in full (rest from reference TRBV9 and TRBJ2-1): DSGVTQTPKHLITATGQRVTLRCSPRSGDLSVYWYQQSLDQGLQFLIQYYNGEERAKGNILERFSAQQFPDLHSELNLSSLELGDSALYFCASSVARRGSSYNEQFFGPGTRLTVL.

This clone was seen more than once but under ten times. This sequence joins TRBV5-1 and TRBJ2-7, with 8 nucleotides matching TRBD1. Germline V gene lookup returns CDR1 SGHRS and CDR2 YFSETQ. The CDR3 sequence is 17 residues long. J gave up 1 base and V 5 bases, and 14 bases lay outside the gene matches. The chain's CDR3 is CASSPSPAQGASYEQYF. The CDR3 DNA is TGCGCCAGCAGTCCCTCCCCTGCCCAGGGGGCGTCCTACGAGCAGTACTTC.

This clone was seen more than once but under ten times. The V and J genes are TRBV5-1 and TRBJ2-2; D is unclear. The V end was cut by 2 bases, the J end by 0 bases, with 8 bases between. This CDR3 region has 15 residues. CDR1 is SGHRS and CDR2 is YFSETQ in the germline V gene. The CDR3 DNA sequence: TGCGCCAGCAGCTTTGATGGCCCGAACACCGGGGAGCTGTTTTTT. Translating it yields CASSFDGPNTGELFF.

V usage is TRBV7-8 and J usage is TRBJ1-5; D not resolved. CDR1 and CDR2 from the germline V gene are SGHVS and FQNEAQ. Trimming stripped 5 bases from V and 6 bases from J, with 17 bases between. This CDR3 is built from 15 residues. DNA for the CDR3: TGTGCCAGCAGCCGAAAAACCGGGGTGTCTCAGCCCCAGCATTTT. It translates to CASSRKTGVSQPQHF.

The chain links TRBV11-2 to TRBJ2-3; tentatively, D is TRBD2 (6 bases). The length of the CDR3 is 15 residues. Trimming removed 3 bases at V and 2 bases at J, with 12 bases between. CDR1 is SGHAT and CDR2 is FQNNGV in the germline V gene. Here the CDR3 DNA reads TGTGCCAGCAGCTTTGGGGGGACGGACACAGATACGCAGTATTTT. Its protein product is CASSFGGTDTDTQYF.

This clone has only a few counts. V usage is TRBV7-2 and J usage is TRBJ1-3; 11 bases map to TRBD1. The junction had 3 bases not matched to a gene; V was cut back by 0 bases and J by 8 bases. Per the germline V gene, CDR1 is SGHTA and CDR2 is FQGNSA. The CDR3 spans 15 residues. The CDR3 protein is CASSLASGQGDTIYF. CDR3 nucleotides: TGTGCCAGCAGCTTAGCCTCGGGACAGGGGGACACCATATATTTT.

This clone showed up just once. The chain combines TRBV19 with TRBJ2-1, with TRBD2 matching 12 bases. CDR1 is LNHDA and CDR2 is SQIVND in the germline V gene (reference sequence). V was pared by 3 bases and J by 4 bases, with 1 base of the junction left unmatched. The CDR3 loop spans 15 amino acids. The CDR3 DNA reads as TGTGCCAGTAGTATCGGGACTAGCGGGTACAATGAGCAGTTCTTC. It yields the protein CASSIGTSGYNEQFF.

This chain connects TRBV6-5 to TRBJ2-7, with D maybe TRBD1 (6 bases). V was trimmed by 6 bases and J by 2 bases, leaving 17 bases between them. The CDR3 extends over 15 amino acids. Looked up from germline, CDR1 is MNHEY and CDR2 is SVGAGI. The CDR3 loop is CASRDDRFEAYEQYF. The DNA of the CDR3 is TGTGCCAGCAGGGATGACAGGTTCGAGGCCTACGAGCAGTACTTC.

This chain links TRBV6-5 with TRBJ1-3; no firm D call. The CDR3 contains 14 residues. The V and J ends lost 6 bases and 3 bases respectively, with 12 bases between them. Germline lookup yields CDR1 MNHEY and CDR2 SVGAGI. In nucleotides, the CDR3 is TGTGCCAGCAGGTACCAGTATCATGGAAACACCATATATTTT. It translates to CASRYQYHGNTIYF.

This clone was recorded only once. This chain uses TRBV29-1 with TRBJ1-2; D may be TRBD1 (5 bases). This CDR3 has 15 residues. V lost 4 bases, J lost 1 base, and 16 bases lay in between. In germline, CDR1 is SQVTM, CDR2 ANQGSEA. The DNA for the CDR3 is TGCAGCGTTGGATCAGCGGGGGAAAGTAACTATGGCTACACCTTC. Amino acid sequence: CSVGSAGESNYGYTF.

J is TRBJ1-3 and V is TRBV3-1 (or the pseudogene TRBV3-2); 8 bases fit TRBD1. The germline V gene encodes CDR1 LGHDT and CDR2 YNNKEL (reference sequence). Trimming at V came to 4 bases and at J to 4 bases, leaving 3 bases not matched to a gene. The CDR3 sequence is 14 residues long. The CDR3 nucleotides are TGTGCCAGCAGCCTCCGGGACAGGGGAAACACCATATATTTT. As protein: CASSLRDRGNTIYF.

The V gene is TRBV27, the J gene TRBJ2-4, with 7 bases identical to TRBD1. The V and J ends lost 5 bases and 8 bases, in that order; junction bases with no gene match: 3. The V gene's germline CDR1 is MNHEY and CDR2 SMNVEV (reference sequence). This CDR3 has 12 residues. For the CDR3, the DNA is TGTGCCAGCAGTACCCAGGGGGACATTCAGTACTTC. Translation gives CASSTQGDIQYF.

The CDR3: CASTDRGPQPQHF. The CDR3, as DNA: TGTGCCAGCACCGACAGGGGGCCTCAGCCCCAGCATTTT. The chain couples TRBV2 to TRBJ1-5, with 10 bases matching TRBD1. Looked up from germline, CDR1 is SNHLY and CDR2 is FYNNEI. This CDR3 spans 13 amino acids. Trimming took 7 bases from V and 6 from J; bases not matched to a gene: 3.

V usage is TRBV4-1 and J usage is TRBJ2-7; 7 positions match TRBD1. Trimming cost V 4 bases and J 2 bases; bases outside gene matches: 2. The germline V gene encodes CDR1 MGHRA and CDR2 YSYEKL. The CDR3 is 13 amino acids. For the CDR3, the DNA is TGCGCCAGCAGCCGGACAGGACCCTACGAGCAGTACTTC. Translation gives CASSRTGPYEQYF.

This clone was seen a few times. The chain uses TRBV7-9 and TRBJ1-6; 10 bases are shared with TRBD1. Germline V gene sequence: CDR1 SEHNR, CDR2 FQNEAQ (reference sequence). V dropped 5 bases and J dropped 5; count of bases not matched to a gene: 3. The CDR3 is 15 residues long. The CDR3 spells CASSRGTGDNSPLHF. CDR3 in DNA: TGTGCCAGCAGCCGAGGGACAGGGGATAATTCACCCCTCCACTTT.